The rows below give T cell receptor beta chains drawn from one sample of a study of blood T cell repertoires in COVID-19. Method: immunoSEQ multiplex PCR; TCRdb's copy keeps in-frame clones and lacks some. The table lists 200,000 or so clones, 75% to 85% of them singletons. Source material: PBMCs or T cells enriched from blood (not recorded which). The receptors were sampled from a woman aged 40-49 years with acute COVID-19. CDR3s include the opening cysteine and the closing phenylalanine or tryptophan. A D gene is named only where the DNA matches it firmly. Clone size is shown for a subset of rows, as once, few, many or a class of expanded clone.

>few|.|TRBJ2-5|TRBV24-1
TGTGCCACCAGTGATGGACAGTCAGGGAAAGAGACCCAGTACTTC
CATSDGQSGKETQYF
>.|TRBD1|TRBJ1-5|TRBV25-1
TGTGCCAGCGCTGGGACAGGGAATCAGCCCCAGCATTTT
CASAGTGNQPQHF
>.|.|TRBJ1-6|TRBV3-1/TRBV3-2
TGTGCCAGCAGCTTACCCTCCCGGGGCAGGGGACGTTCACCCCTCCACTTT
CASSLPSRGRGRSPLHF
>.|.|TRBJ2-4|TRBV11-1
TGTGCCAGCAGCCCCGAAGTGGCAGGGGTGGGGAACATTCAGTACTTC
CASSPEVAGVGNIQYF
>.|.|TRBJ1-5|TRBV18
TGTGCCAGCTCACCAGGGGGCGGGGGTCAGCCCCAGCATTTT
CASSPGGGGQPQHF
>.|.|TRBJ2-7|TRBV19
TGTGCCAGTAGTATCTCGGGCGGAGGGTCAGAGTCCTACGAGCAGTACTTC
CASSISGGGSESYEQYF
>.|.|TRBJ1-1|TRBV6-5
TGTGCCAGCTATGAGACTGAAGCTTTCTTT
CASYETEAFF
>.|TRBD2|TRBJ2-1|TRBV7-3
TGTGCCAGCAGCTCCACTAGCGGGAGGGGCAATGAGCAGTTCTTC
CASSSTSGRGNEQFF
>.|TRBD2|TRBJ2-1|TRBV7-3
TGTGCCAGCAGCTTACGGCGGGAGCCAGGGAATGAGCAGTTCTTC
CASSLRREPGNEQFF
>.|TRBD1|TRBJ2-7|TRBV30
TGTGCCTGGCAGGGACAGGACTACGAGCAGTACTTC
CAWQGQDYEQYF
>.|TRBD1|TRBJ2-1|TRBV5-4
TGTGCCAGCAGCTTAATTTCCGGGACAGGCGCCAATGAGCAGTTCTTC
CASSLISGTGANEQFF
>few|TRBD1|TRBJ1-1|TRBV7-3
TGTGCCAGCAGCCAATCCAGGGGGCACACTGAAGCTTTCTTT
CASSQSRGHTEAFF
>.|.|TRBJ2-4|TRBV19
TGTGCCAGTAGTATAAGACAGAGACAAAACATTCAGTACTTC
CASSIRQRQNIQYF
>.|TRBD2|TRBJ2-3|TRBV7-3
TGTGCCAGCAGCCCTAAGCGGGGGGGCCCCCGAGTTCCGGATACGCAGTATTTT
CASSPKRGGPRVPDTQYF
>.|TRBD1|TRBJ2-3|TRBV5-1
TGCGCCAGCAGCTTACAGGGGGATCGGAGCACAGATACGCAGTATTTT
CASSLQGDRSTDTQYF
>.|TRBD1|TRBJ1-2|TRBV5-4
TGTGCCAGCAGCTTGGAATGGCAGGGGACAGGGGGCTACACCTTC
CASSLEWQGTGGYTF
>.|TRBD1|TRBJ1-2|TRBV12-3/TRBV12-4
TGTGCCAGCAGGTCAGGGGGCGTATATGGCTACACCTTC
CASRSGGVYGYTF
>few|TRBD1|TRBJ1-1|TRBV2
TGTGCCAGTGGACGGGACAGGTCACCCGAAGCTTTCTTT
CASGRDRSPEAFF
>.|TRBD1|TRBJ1-3|TRBV6-5
TGTGCCAGCAGTTACTCGGACAGGGTCTCTGGAAACACCATATATTTT
CASSYSDRVSGNTIYF
>.|.|TRBJ2-1|TRBV6-5
TGTGCCACCGGCCCTACCGGGGGAGTCGACAATGAGCAGTTCTTC
CATGPTGGVDNEQFF
>.|TRBD1|TRBJ1-5|TRBV2
TGTGCCAGCAGACGGACAGGGAATCAGCCCCAGCATTTT
CASRRTGNQPQHF
>.|TRBD1|TRBJ2-2|TRBV11-1
TGTGCCAGCAGCTTCGGGACAGGGGTGACCGGGGAGCTGTTTTTT
CASSFGTGVTGELFF
>.|.|TRBJ2-5|TRBV6-6
TGTGCCAGCAGTGGACAGAACCAACGGGGGACCCAGTACTTC
CASSGQNQRGTQYF
>.|.|TRBJ1-1|TRBV9
TGTGCCAGCAGCTTTACAGGTTATACTGAAGCTTTCTTT
CASSFTGYTEAFF
>.|.|TRBJ1-3|TRBV27
TGTGCCAGCAGTTTATCTGGGGCGAGGGGAAACACCATATATTTT
CASSLSGARGNTIYF
>.|TRBD1|TRBJ1-2|TRBV3-1/TRBV3-2
TGTGCCAGCAGCCAAGATAGCGACAGGGGTGGCTACACCTTC
CASSQDSDRGGYTF
>.|TRBD2|TRBJ2-3|TRBV2
TGTGCCAGCAGTGTCATCGGGGGGGGAACAGATACGCAGTATTTT
CASSVIGGGTDTQYF
>.|.|TRBJ1-1|TRBV4-1
TGCGCCAGCAGCCAAAGCTCCCGCGGAGAACCTGAAGCTTTCTTT
CASSQSSRGEPEAFF
>.|.|TRBJ2-7|TRBV9
TGTGCCAGCAGCGTAGGTCTCGGGAGTCTTGGCGAGCAGTACTTC
CASSVGLGSLGEQYF
>.|.|TRBJ2-7|TRBV7-9
TGTGCCAGCAGCCCAACCAGGCCAGCTTCCTACGAGCAGTACTTC
CASSPTRPASYEQYF
>.|TRBD2|TRBJ2-5|TRBV15
TGTGCCACCAGCAGAGCTCCTAGCGGGAGGGGCGAGACCCAGTACTTC
CATSRAPSGRGETQYF
>.|TRBD1|TRBJ1-3|TRBV4-2
TGTGCCAGCAGCCACCACCGGGAACAGGGGGAAGGAAACACCATATATTTT
CASSHHREQGEGNTIYF
>few|.|TRBJ2-3|TRBV30
TGTGCCTGGAGGAGCGAGGGAAATGCAGATACGCAGTATTTT
CAWRSEGNADTQYF
>.|.|TRBJ2-7|TRBV10-3
TGTGCCATCAGACCGGGACATCTCTACGAGCAGTACTTC
CAIRPGHLYEQYF
>.|.|TRBJ1-1|TRBV28
TGTGCCAGCAGCCTGACAGTGAACACTGAAGCTTTCTTT
CASSLTVNTEAFF
>.|.|TRBJ1-4|TRBV28
TGTGCCAGCAGTTTACTAGTTGACGAAAAACTGTTTTTT
CASSLLVDEKLFF
>many|.|TRBJ1-4|TRBV2
TGTGCCAGCACCCCGCCCCGGGGGAGGGCTAATGAAAAACTGTTTTTT
CASTPPRGRANEKLFF
>once|TRBD1|TRBJ1-4|TRBV10-1
TGCGCCAGCAGTTCCGAACCAGCGCCGTGGACAGGGCAGGACGAAAAACTGTTTTTT
CASSSEPAPWTGQDEKLFF
>.|TRBD1|TRBJ2-7|TRBV28
TGTGCCAGCAGCCAGGGACAGGGAGGTCGGCGCTGGTACTTC
CASSQGQGGRRWYF
>.|TRBD2|TRBJ2-3|TRBV9
TGTGCCAGCAGCGTGGGGGGTAGCGGGAGTACGACAGATACGCAGTATTTT
CASSVGGSGSTTDTQYF
>.|.|TRBJ1-4|TRBV28
TGTGCCAGCAGTTTATCAGGACAGAAAGAAAAACTGTTTTTT
CASSLSGQKEKLFF
>.|.|TRBJ1-1|TRBV6-2/TRBV6-3
TGTGCCAGCAGTTACTCGAGTGGCCCGGAGGGGGAAGCTTTCTTT
CASSYSSGPEGEAFF
>few|.|TRBJ1-5|TRBV9
TGTGCCAGCAGCGTGTCCCTTAATCAGCCCCAGCATTTT
CASSVSLNQPQHF
>.|TRBD1|TRBJ1-5|TRBV2
TGTGCCAGCAGCTGGACAGGGTTAGGTCAGCCCCAGCATTTT
CASSWTGLGQPQHF
>.|.|TRBJ2-7|TRBV5-5
TGTGCCAGCAGCCGGACAGAATTCTCCTACGAGCAGTACTTC
CASSRTEFSYEQYF
>.|TRBD2|TRBJ2-1|TRBV7-9
TGTGCCAGCAGGGGGACTAGCGGGAGAGAGAATGAGCAGTTCTTC
CASRGTSGRENEQFF
>few|TRBD1|TRBJ2-1|TRBV9
TGTGCCAGCAGCGTAGCCGGACAGGGAAATGAGCAGTTCTTC
CASSVAGQGNEQFF
>.|.|TRBJ1-2|TRBV14
TGTGCCAGCAGCCATTCAGGGGCCGGCTATGGCTACACCTTC
CASSHSGAGYGYTF